A selection of T cell receptor beta chains follows, all from one sample in a study of blood T cell repertoires in COVID-19. Measured with immunoSEQ multiplex PCR; TCRdb has only the in-frame clones, and not every one. The table includes roughly 230,000 clones, around 82% detected once. Sample: PBMCs or T cells enriched from blood (not recorded which). The source of these receptors is a man between 50 and 59 years old who had recovered from COVID-19. Both conserved end residues are part of each CDR3. The order of the fields is V gene, D gene, clone size, J gene, CDR3 DNA, CDR3 protein. The D gene is left open where the match is weak. The listing skips clone size in some rows; elsewhere it reads once, few, many or a size class.

TRBV9,.,.,TRBJ2-5,TGTGCCAGCAGCGTAGCGGCAGGAAGATTGGAGACCCAGTACTTC,CASSVAAGRLETQYF
TRBV7-6,TRBD1,.,TRBJ1-5,TGTGCCAGCAGTCTAGTCCCGGGACAGGGGGTCGATAGCAATCAGCCCCAGCATTTT,CASSLVPGQGVDSNQPQHF
TRBV18,.,.,TRBJ2-1,TGTGCCAGCTCGCCCGGGACTGGCAATGAGCAGTTCTTC,CASSPGTGNEQFF
TRBV29-1,TRBD1,few,TRBJ1-2,TGCAGCGTTGAAGGGGCAGCGGACAGGGGCAAGTCGGGCTACACCTTC,CSVEGAADRGKSGYTF
TRBV13,TRBD2,.,TRBJ2-1,TGTGCCAGCAGCCCCGGATCTAGCGGGTTTTACAATGAGCAGTTCTTC,CASSPGSSGFYNEQFF
TRBV6-5,.,.,TRBJ2-7,TGTGCCAGCAGCGTACAGGGTAGGGAAGTCTACGAGCAGTACTTC,CASSVQGREVYEQYF
TRBV9,.,once,TRBJ2-1,TGTGCCAGCAGTTCTCACAATGAGCAGTTCTTC,CASSSHNEQFF
TRBV4-2,TRBD1,.,TRBJ1-5,TGTGCCAGCAGCCAAGGAACAGGGGACGGCAATCAGCCCCAGCATTTT,CASSQGTGDGNQPQHF
TRBV7-2,TRBD2,.,TRBJ2-1,TGTGCCAGCACGGGACGAGCGGGAGGAAGGGACAATGAGCAGTTCTTC,CASTGRAGGRDNEQFF
TRBV19,.,.,TRBJ2-5,TGTGCCAGTAGTATTCGACAGGATAGGAGGGAGACCCAGTACTTC,CASSIRQDRRETQYF
TRBV7-7,.,.,TRBJ2-2,TGTGCTAGCAGCTTAAGTTGGAGCGGGAACACCGGGGAGCTGTTTTTT,CASSLSWSGNTGELFF
TRBV9,TRBD2,.,TRBJ2-3,TGTGCCAGCAGCGTCCGGGCTAGCGGGACCCAGACGCAGTATTTT,CASSVRASGTQTQYF
TRBV6-5,.,.,TRBJ2-5,TGTGCCAGCAGGTGGGGCCGTCTGGGGGAGACCCAGTACTTC,CASRWGRLGETQYF
TRBV6-5,.,.,TRBJ1-3,TGTGCCAGCAGCCGGCAGGGGCGGATTGGAAACACCATATATTTT,CASSRQGRIGNTIYF
TRBV6-1,.,.,TRBJ2-5,TGTGCCAGCAGTGAACTGGGGAGAGTGGGCCAAGAGACCCAGTACTTC,CASSELGRVGQETQYF
TRBV5-8,TRBD2,.,TRBJ2-2,TGTGCCAGCAGCTTCCGAGGAAAAGGGAGGGCGAACACCGGGGAGCTGTTTTTT,CASSFRGKGRANTGELFF
TRBV10-3,TRBD1,.,TRBJ1-2,TGTGCCACCCGACAGGGCTATGGCTACACCTTC,CATRQGYGYTF
TRBV28,.,.,TRBJ2-5,TGTGCCAGCAGGCCGACTAATCAAGAGACCCAGTACTTC,CASRPTNQETQYF
TRBV2,TRBD1,.,TRBJ1-4,TGTGCCAGCACCCAGCCCAGGGGACAGGGTAATGAAAAACTGTTTTTT,CASTQPRGQGNEKLFF
TRBV11-3,.,.,TRBJ2-1,TGTGCCAGCAGCTTATCCCCCCTCAAGCTCCTACACAATGAGCAGTTCTTC,CASSLSPLKLLHNEQFF
TRBV2,TRBD1,.,TRBJ2-5,TGTGCCAGCAGTGATCCCCGCAGGGGGCAAGAGACCCAGTACTTC,CASSDPRRGQETQYF
TRBV6-1,TRBD1,.,TRBJ2-7,TGTGCCAGCAGTGAAAACAGGGGACCCCACGAGCAGTACTTC,CASSENRGPHEQYF
TRBV19,.,.,TRBJ2-7,TGTGCCAGTAGCGGAGGACGTAGCCCGTCCTACGAGCAGTACTTC,CASSGGRSPSYEQYF
TRBV7-8,.,.,TRBJ1-5,TGTGCCAGCAGCTTAGAGTGGTCTCTACAGGTACATCAGCCCCAGCATTTT,CASSLEWSLQVHQPQHF
TRBV10-2,.,once,TRBJ1-5,TGCGCCAGCAGTGAGTCTCTGAGCAATCAGCCCCAGCATTTT,CASSESLSNQPQHF
TRBV14,.,.,TRBJ2-7,TGTGCCAGCAGCCAAGATCCCCCGGACAGAATTTTCTACGAGCAGTACTTC,CASSQDPPDRIFYEQYF
TRBV6-5,TRBD1,.,TRBJ1-5,TGTGCCAGCAGAAGGGGGCAGTGGGAAGATCAGCCCCAGCATTTT,CASRRGQWEDQPQHF
TRBV27,TRBD1,.,TRBJ1-4,TGTGCCAGCAGTTTATCGCACAGGGGGATTTCAACTAATGAAAAACTGTTTTTT,CASSLSHRGISTNEKLFF
TRBV5-1,TRBD2,.,TRBJ2-7,TGCGCCAGCAGCTTGCGGGCTAGCGGGAGAATCTACGAGCAGTACTTC,CASSLRASGRIYEQYF
TRBV19,.,few,TRBJ1-2,TGTGCCAGTAGTATTGGGGGCGGCTTGCTCTATGGCTACACCTTC,CASSIGGGLLYGYTF
TRBV9,TRBD1,.,TRBJ1-3,TGTGCCAGCAGCCCAGGGGGGACGGCGGGATCTGGAAACACCATATATTTT,CASSPGGTAGSGNTIYF
TRBV7-8,TRBD2,.,TRBJ2-7,TGTGCCAGCAGCTTCAGGCCGGGGGGGTCAGGCTATCGCGAGCAGTACTTC,CASSFRPGGSGYREQYF
TRBV27,.,.,TRBJ1-6,TGTGCCAGCAGTTTGGAAAGGGGACTGGATTCACCCCTCCACTTT,CASSLERGLDSPLHF
TRBV5-1,.,.,TRBJ1-5,TGCGCCAGCAGCTTGGGGACAGAGTCCAATCAGCCCCAGCATTTT,CASSLGTESNQPQHF
TRBV10-2,TRBD1,.,TRBJ2-7,TGCGCCAGCCTGGACAGGAGCTCCTACGAGCAGTACTTC,CASLDRSSYEQYF
TRBV4-1,TRBD1,.,TRBJ1-4,TGCGCCAGCAGCCAAGGCCATGGGCCGGGACAGGGGGCTAATGAAAAACTGTTTTTT,CASSQGHGPGQGANEKLFF
TRBV24-1,TRBD1,.,TRBJ1-2,TGTGCCACCAGTGTTCCCGCAGGCGGGACAGGGATAGATGGCTACACCTTC,CATSVPAGGTGIDGYTF
TRBV7-8,.,.,TRBJ1-1,TGTGCCAGCAGCGCCAGGAGCGGGACGAACACTGAAGCTTTCTTT,CASSARSGTNTEAFF
TRBV4-3,.,.,TRBJ1-4,TGCGCCAGCAGCCAAGACGGGGGTTCTGAAAAACTGTTTTTT,CASSQDGGSEKLFF
TRBV7-2,TRBD2,.,TRBJ2-5,TGTGCCAGCAGCTTAACAGCTGCGGGGGAAGAGACCCAGTACTTC,CASSLTAAGEETQYF
TRBV9,.,.,TRBJ1-3,TGTGCCAGCAGCGTAGGGGCCGACAGTAGCCCCTCTGGAAACACCATATATTTT,CASSVGADSSPSGNTIYF
TRBV6-5,TRBD1,.,TRBJ2-7,TGTGCCAGCAGTTACTCTCCGGGACAGACCTACGAGCAGTACTTC,CASSYSPGQTYEQYF
TRBV10-1,TRBD1,.,TRBJ1-5,TGCGCCACCGAAGGGGACAGGGCTAATCAGCCCCAGCATTTT,CATEGDRANQPQHF
TRBV11-2,.,few,TRBJ1-6,TGTGCCACAAGACAGGTAGACCACGCGAATTCACCCCTCCACTTT,CATRQVDHANSPLHF
TRBV7-3,TRBD1,.,TRBJ2-3,TGTGCCAGCAGCCCGACAGGGAAAGTCGGCACAGATACGCAGTATTTT,CASSPTGKVGTDTQYF
TRBV18,TRBD1,.,TRBJ2-1,TGTGCCAGCTCATCCGACAGGGTGGCTACGGTGTGGAATGAGCAGTTCTTC,CASSSDRVATVWNEQFF
TRBV27,TRBD1,few,TRBJ2-7,TGTGCCAGCAGTTTCGGGGACAGCTTCTACGAGCAGTACTTC,CASSFGDSFYEQYF
TRBV10-3,TRBD2,.,TRBJ2-5,TGTGCCATCAGTAATCCGCAGCGGGGGGAGACCCAGTACTTC,CAISNPQRGETQYF
TRBV29-1,TRBD1,.,TRBJ2-7,TGCAGCGTCCGCCCCGGGACAGGGGTTTACGAGCAGTACTTC,CSVRPGTGVYEQYF
TRBV29-1,.,.,TRBJ2-5,TGCAGCGTTGAAACCAGGGTAGAGACCCAGTACTTC,CSVETRVETQYF
TRBV9,TRBD1,.,TRBJ1-4,TGTGCCAGCAGCCAAACGGGACAGGGGTTTGAAAAACTGTTTTTT,CASSQTGQGFEKLFF
TRBV5-1,.,.,TRBJ2-7,TGCGCCAGCAGCTTGGCCAAAGGGGCTAGCGAAACCTACGAGCAGTACTTC,CASSLAKGASETYEQYF
TRBV4-2,.,.,TRBJ2-7,TGTGCCAGCAGCCAAGGATTAGCACAACACGAGCAGTACTTC,CASSQGLAQHEQYF
TRBV24-1,.,few,TRBJ1-5,TGTGCCACCAGTGACCACTATAGCAATCAGCCCCAGCATTTT,CATSDHYSNQPQHF
TRBV3-1/TRBV3-2,TRBD1,.,TRBJ1-1,TGTGCCAGCAGCATTGCAGGGGGTCGGACTGAAGCTTTCTTT,CASSIAGGRTEAFF
TRBV6-5,.,.,TRBJ2-2,TGTGCCAGCAGTTATTTCAGGTCGGCCGGGGAGCTGTTTTTT,CASSYFRSAGELFF
TRBV3-1/TRBV3-2,.,.,TRBJ2-1,TGTGCCAGCAGCCCCTTGACAGGATCCTACAATGAGCAGTTCTTC,CASSPLTGSYNEQFF
TRBV7-2,.,.,TRBJ2-3,TGTGCCAGCAGCCAGACACGGGCGGGCCCCACAGATACGCAGTATTTT,CASSQTRAGPTDTQYF
TRBV9,TRBD2,once,TRBJ2-1,TGTGCCAGCAGCGCCACTAGCGCCCCCCGAGATGAGCAGTTCTTC,CASSATSAPRDEQFF